This T cell receptor beta chain was sequenced in a study of CD4 T cells in relation to SARS-CoV-2 and coronaviruses. Study overall: TCR beta CDR3s were sequenced after approximately nine-day antigen culture of PBMCs.

Before the COVID-19 pandemic, during about 2011-2019, CD4+ T cells were taken from unexposed donors. Isolation of CD4+ T cells took place after about eleven days in culture. With respect to this clone: The antigen remains undetermined.

The CDR3 spans 14 residues. Germline CDR1 reads LGHDT; CDR2 reads YNNKEL (reference sequence). Between the trimmed V and J ends, which lost 1 base and 7 bases, there was a span of 11 bases. Clones were sequenced by immunoSEQ multiplex PCR, and TCRdb holds only the in-frame ones, with some missing. The table lists about 26,000 clones, about three quarters of them singletons. Source material: CD4+ T cells from PBMCs, cultured in vitro. J is TRBJ1-5 and V is TRBV3-1 (or the pseudogene TRBV3-2); D is possibly TRBD1 (6 bases). The sequence was obtained from a human donor in good health. For the CDR3, the DNA is TGTGCCAGCAGCCAAGGGCAGGGGAGCCAGCCCCAGCATTTT. Protein product: CASSQGQGSQPQHF.